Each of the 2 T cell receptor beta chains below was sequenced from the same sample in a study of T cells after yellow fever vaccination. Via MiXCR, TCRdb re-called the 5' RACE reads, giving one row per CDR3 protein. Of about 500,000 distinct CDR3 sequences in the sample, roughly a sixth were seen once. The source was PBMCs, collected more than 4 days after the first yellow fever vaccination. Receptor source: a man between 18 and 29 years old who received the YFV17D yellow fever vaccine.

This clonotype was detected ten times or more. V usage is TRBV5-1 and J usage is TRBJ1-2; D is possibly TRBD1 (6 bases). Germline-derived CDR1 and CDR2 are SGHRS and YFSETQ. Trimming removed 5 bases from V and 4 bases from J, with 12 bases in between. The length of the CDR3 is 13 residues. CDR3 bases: TGCGCCAGCAGGCCTCTGGACAGCTATGGCTACACCTTC. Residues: CASRPLDSYGYTF.

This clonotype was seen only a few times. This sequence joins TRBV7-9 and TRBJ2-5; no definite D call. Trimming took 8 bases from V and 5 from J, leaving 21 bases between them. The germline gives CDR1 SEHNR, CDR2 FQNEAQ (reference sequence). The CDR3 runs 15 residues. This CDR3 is CASRWTPTMGETQYF. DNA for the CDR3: TGTGCCAGCCGATGGACGCCTACTATGGGGGAGACCCAGTACTTC.